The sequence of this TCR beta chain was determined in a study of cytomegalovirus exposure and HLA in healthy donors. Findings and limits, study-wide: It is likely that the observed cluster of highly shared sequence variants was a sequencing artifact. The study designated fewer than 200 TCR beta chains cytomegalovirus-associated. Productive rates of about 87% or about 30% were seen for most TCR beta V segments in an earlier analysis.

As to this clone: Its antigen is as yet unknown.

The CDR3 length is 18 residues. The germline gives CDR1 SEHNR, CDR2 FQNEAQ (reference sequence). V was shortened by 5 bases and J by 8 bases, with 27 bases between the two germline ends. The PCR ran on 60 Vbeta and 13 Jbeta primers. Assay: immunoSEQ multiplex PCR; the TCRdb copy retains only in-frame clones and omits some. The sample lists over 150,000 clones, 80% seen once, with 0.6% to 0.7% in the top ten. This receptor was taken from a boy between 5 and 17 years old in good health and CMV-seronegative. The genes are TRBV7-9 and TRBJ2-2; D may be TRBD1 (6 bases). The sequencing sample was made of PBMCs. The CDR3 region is CASSPRWQGPIMGGELFF. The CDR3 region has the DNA TGTGCCAGCAGCCCCCGGTGGCAGGGGCCTATAATGGGTGGGGAGCTGTTTTTT.